Shown below are 10 T cell receptor beta chains from a single sample sequenced in a study of T cells in Graves' hyperthyroidism and ophthalmopathy. There were TCR beta CDR3 regions amplified from RNA transcripts. The primer set for the first-round RT-PCR of the TCR CDR3 was HTBI. TCRdb re-analysed the multiplex PCR reads in MiXCR, keeping a single row per CDR3 protein. This sample carries a few hundred thousand distinct CDR3 sequences, 15% to 17% of them seen once, and the ten largest clones take roughly 15%. What was sequenced was blood. The receptors originated from a woman under 30 with Graves' hyperthyroidism.

This clonotype was detected a few times. The rearrangement uses TRBV2 and TRBJ2-6; D uncertain. This CDR3 has 13 residues. Germline lookup yields CDR1 SNHLY and CDR2 FYNNEI. V lost 7 bases to trimming and J lost 2 bases, with 6 bases between them. The CDR3: CASTETGANVLTF. The CDR3 DNA reads as TGTGCCAGCACGGAAACTGGGGCCAACGTCCTGACTTTC.

This chain connects TRBV28 to TRBJ2-7; D is unclear. Germline lookup yields CDR1 MDHEN and CDR2 SYDVKM. Trimming took off 2 bases at V and 2 bases at J, with 13 bases between the two ends. The CDR3 has 15 amino acids. The CDR3 protein is CASSLGGQAPYEQYF. The CDR3 DNA is TGTGCCAGCAGTTTAGGTGGGCAGGCCCCCTACGAGCAGTACTTC.

This clonotype was observed a few times. The rearrangement joins TRBV6-7 to TRBJ2-2; D perhaps matches TRBD1 (6 bases). TRBV6-7 is flagged as an ORF with uncertain function. The ends were cut back, 3 bases at V and 4 bases at J, with 12 bases in the middle. The CDR3 runs 15 residues. Here the CDR3 DNA reads TGTGCCAGCAGTTATGAGGGGGAGTTCACCGGGGAGCTGTTTTTT. Amino acid sequence: CASSYEGEFTGELFF.

This clonotype was observed a handful of times. This chain joins TRBV6-9 and TRBJ2-5, with TRBD2 identical over 11 bases. CDR1 and CDR2 (germline): MNHGY, SVAAGI. The CDR3 has 14 amino acids. The ends lost 3 bases at V and 7 bases at J; junction bases unmatched: 4. The chain's CDR3 is CASSYGLAGGTQYF. The DNA for the CDR3 is TGTGCCAGCAGTTACGGGCTAGCGGGGGGGACCCAGTACTTC.

This clonotype was counted at least ten times. V usage is TRBV7-2 and J usage is TRBJ2-3; D is uncertain. The CDR3 totals 13 residues. The germline V gene has CDR1 SGHTA and CDR2 FQGNSA. The ends were cut back, 2 bases at V and 9 bases at J, with 12 bases in the middle. DNA for the CDR3: TGTGCCAGCAGCTTACCCCCTCAGCGAACGCAGTATTTT. It codes for CASSLPPQRTQYF.

This clonotype occurred many times. Here the CDR3 reads CASLGGWNTEAFF. In DNA form, the CDR3 reads TGTGCCAGCCTGGGGGGCTGGAACACTGAAGCTTTCTTT. V and J are TRBV6-2 or TRBV6-3 and TRBJ1-1; TRBD1 is a possible D gene (6 bases). The CDR3 has 13 amino acids. CDR1 MNHEY and CDR2 SVGEGT come from the germline V gene. V lost 8 bases, J lost 1 base, and 11 bases lay in between.

This clonotype was counted many times. The CDR3 sequence is CASSSRQPSGNTIYF. The CDR3 region has the DNA TGTGCCAGCAGTTCACGGCAACCCTCTGGAAACACCATATATTTT. The J gene is TRBJ1-3, the V gene TRBV7-9; no clear D gene. The germline V gene encodes CDR1 SEHNR and CDR2 FQNEAQ (reference sequence). CDR3 length: 15 residues. V dropped 6 bases and J dropped 0 bases, with 12 bases sitting between them. Combining the CDR3 with reference TRBV7-9 and TRBJ1-3 gives the whole variable domain DTGVSQNPRHKITKRGQNVTFRCDPISEHNRLYWYRQTLGQGPEFLTYFQNEAQLEKSRLLSDRFSAERPKGSFSTLEIQRTEQGDSAMYLCASSSRQPSGNTIYFGEGSWLTVV.

This clonotype was counted at least ten times. The chain couples TRBV19 to TRBJ2-1; 8 nucleotides line up with TRBD1. The CDR3 runs to 14 residues. Germline V gene lookup returns CDR1 LNHDA and CDR2 SQIVND (reference sequence). Unmatched junction bases numbered 5, after V lost 5 bases and J lost 5 bases. In nucleotides, the CDR3 is TGTGCCAGTAGTCTCCTGGACAGGGACAATGAGCAGTTCTTC. Protein: CASSLLDRDNEQFF.

This clonotype was observed a handful of times. This sequence joins TRBV6-1 and TRBJ1-5; TRBD1 agrees at 9 bases. CDR3 length equals 13 residues. Germline trimming cut 6 bases from V and 7 bases from J; bases unmatched to any gene: 4. CDR1 and CDR2 (germline): MNHNS, SASEGT. DNA of the CDR3: TGTGCCAGCAGAGGGACAGGGCCCCAGCCCCAGCATTTT. Its translation: CASRGTGPQPQHF.

As concerns this clonotype: A much more abundant neighbour one base away suggests this may be a read error. This sequence joins TRBV7-9 and TRBJ2-7; D may be TRBD2 (5 bases). CDR3 length: 15 amino acids. In germline, CDR1 is SEHNR, CDR2 FQNEAQ (reference sequence). The CDR3 DNA follows: TGTACCAGCAGCTTAGCGTCTGCGAACCCCTACGAGCAGTACTTC. Its protein product is CTSSLASANPYEQYF.